Listed below are T cell receptor beta chains from one sample, sequenced in a study of T cell responses to AZD1222 COVID-19 vaccine. Clones were sequenced by immunoSEQ multiplex PCR, and TCRdb holds only the in-frame ones, with some missing. Seen here are about 120,000 clones, about 85% observed once, and the top ten hold over 1.5%. The sequencing used peripheral blood, collected on day 0 of AZD1222 vaccination. The receptors here all came from an adult in good health. The CDR3 runs from the conserved cysteine through the conserved F or W. D genes are given only for firm matches. Clone size is given for some rows only: seen once, a few or many times, or a class if the clone is expanded.

>TRBV6-5|-|-|TRBJ1-2
TGTGCCAGCACCGCAGAGAGGGGAAGCGGCGGCTACACCTTC
CASTAERGSGGYTF
>TRBV19|-|-|TRBJ2-1
TGTGCCAGTAGTGTTGGGCTCAGTGAGCAGTTCTTC
CASSVGLSEQFF
>TRBV5-1|-|-|TRBJ1-6
TGCGCCAGCAGCTTGGGGGACACCAACTATAATTCACCCCTCCACTTT
CASSLGDTNYNSPLHF
>TRBV5-1|-|-|TRBJ1-2
TGCGCCAGCAGCTTCCCACCGGATGGCTACACCTTC
CASSFPPDGYTF
>TRBV7-9|-|-|TRBJ2-1
TGTGCCAGCAGCTTAAAACACTACAATGAGCAGTTCTTC
CASSLKHYNEQFF
>TRBV5-6|TRBD2|-|TRBJ2-3
TGTGCCAGCAGCCGACCGGTAGCGGGGTCCTCTAGCACAGATACGCAGTATTTT
CASSRPVAGSSSTDTQYF
>TRBV24-1|-|-|TRBJ2-3
TGTGCCACCAGTGACCCTCGAAGGAGCACAGATACGCAGTATTTT
CATSDPRRSTDTQYF
>TRBV9|-|-|TRBJ2-1
TGTGCCAGCAGCGTCGAGGGCTCCTACAATGAGCAGTTCTTC
CASSVEGSYNEQFF
>TRBV30|TRBD1|once|TRBJ2-3
TGTGCCTGGAGCGACCTCTGGCCAGGGGGCCCTTCAGATACGCAGTATTTT
CAWSDLWPGGPSDTQYF
>TRBV29-1|-|-|TRBJ2-4
TGCAGCGTGGGGTCTGACATTCAGTACTTC
CSVGSDIQYF
>TRBV4-1|-|-|TRBJ1-1
TGCGCCAGCAGAGCCAGGGACTTGAACACTGAAGCTTTCTTT
CASRARDLNTEAFF
>TRBV7-9|-|-|TRBJ1-1
TGTGCCAGCAGCTTTTGGGGGGACGACACTGAAGCTTTCTTT
CASSFWGDDTEAFF
>TRBV4-1|TRBD1|-|TRBJ1-6
TGCGCCAGCAGCCAACCCTACACAGGGGGAAGATCACCCCTCCACTTT
CASSQPYTGGRSPLHF
>TRBV27|-|-|TRBJ2-3
TGTGCCAGCAGTTTATATGGTTCAGATACGCAGTATTTT
CASSLYGSDTQYF